These 30 T cell receptor beta chains were sequenced from one sample in a study of post-analysis software for immune sequencing data. Overall study results and limits: Higher frequency in patients than in controls was seen for roughly five TRBV segments, with TRBV5-6, TRBV5-1 and TRBV20-1 among them.

Antigens for these TCRs are unknown. Libraries were made from TCR beta cDNA, and they carried unique molecular identifiers. TCRdb processed the PCR reads anew with MiXCR; each CDR3 protein has one entry. The table has about 620,000 distinct CDR3 sequences, around 40% seen once. Source material: blood. These receptors originate from a girl aged 10 to 17 with multiple sclerosis.

This clonotype was detected a few times. The chain links TRBV7-9 to TRBJ1-5; the D gene is possibly TRBD1 (5 bases). This CDR3 spans 16 amino acids. Trimming removed 1 base from V and 5 bases from J, with 15 bases in between. Looked up from germline, CDR1 is SEHNR and CDR2 is FQNEAQ (reference sequence). The CDR3 is CASSLGGGALDQPQHF. The CDR3 DNA sequence: TGTGCCAGCAGCTTAGGAGGCGGGGCCTTAGATCAGCCCCAGCATTTT.

V usage is TRBV10-3 and J usage is TRBJ2-7, with a weak D call TRBD1 (5 bases). Trimming pared 9 bases from V and 1 base from J, leaving 16 bases between. Germline CDR1 and CDR2: ENHRY and SYGVKD. The CDR3 sequence is 14 residues long. DNA for the CDR3: TGTGCCATTCAATCCCGCCCAGGGTCCTACGAGCAGTACTTC. Translating it yields CAIQSRPGSYEQYF.

The chain has TRBV5-1 and TRBJ2-5; D uncertain. This CDR3 has 13 amino acids. Trimming shortened V by 0 bases and J by 5 bases, and 8 bases separated the two germline ends. Germline V gene lookup returns CDR1 SGHRS and CDR2 YFSETQ. Here the CDR3 reads CASSLERLETQYF. The CDR3 DNA follows: TGCGCCAGCAGCTTGGAGAGGTTGGAGACCCAGTACTTC.

The rearrangement links TRBV7-2 to TRBJ2-3; D remains unclear. V was trimmed by 5 bases and J by 0 bases, leaving 15 bases between them. In germline, CDR1 is SGHTA, CDR2 FQGNSA. The CDR3 length is 16 residues. This CDR3 is CASSQIRVASTDTQYF. The CDR3 coding sequence is TGTGCCAGCAGCCAAATCCGGGTCGCTAGCACAGATACGCAGTATTTT. The full variable domain, in which reference TRBV7-2 and TRBJ2-3 provide the parts outside the CDR3, is GAGVSQSPSNKVTEKGKDVELRCDPISGHTALYWYRQSLGQGLEFLIYFQGNSAPDKSGLPSDRFSAERTGGSVSTLTIQRTQQEDSAVYLCASSQIRVASTDTQYFGPGTRLTVL.

This clonotype was counted a few times. CDR3 DNA sequence: TGTGCCCCAGGGGCGGGAGAGCAGTTCTTC. It encodes CAPGAGEQFF. The chain has TRBV15 and TRBJ2-1; D may be TRBD1 or TRBD2 (6 bases each). The CDR3 sequence is 10 residues long. Germline V gives CDR1 LNHNV, CDR2 YYDKDF (reference sequence). V lost 11 bases and J lost 10, with 12 bases in between.

This chain connects TRBV11-3 to TRBJ2-1, with TRBD1 identical over 7 bases. Unmatched junction bases numbered 7, after V lost 2 bases and J lost 6 bases. The length of the CDR3 is 15 residues. From germline, CDR1 is SGHNT and CDR2 YENEEA. The chain's CDR3 is CASSLNQGVFNEQFF. CDR3 DNA sequence: TGTGCCAGCAGCTTAAATCAGGGGGTATTCAATGAGCAGTTCTTC.

The genes are TRBV20-1 and TRBJ2-5; D call uncertain. Germline CDR1 reads DFQATT; CDR2 reads SNEGSKA (reference sequence). This CDR3 region has 14 residues. V was cut by 0 bases and J by 4 bases, with 12 bases left in between. The CDR3, as DNA: TGCAGTGCTAGAGATCTGGGTAGAGGAGAGACCCAGTACTTC. Amino acid sequence: CSARDLGRGETQYF.

In regard to this clonotype: No conserved phenylalanine or tryptophan is present at the end of the CDR3, so a read error is the likely explanation. V is TRBV7-8 and J is TRBJ2-5; no clear D. Trimming took 5 bases from V and 1 from J, leaving 17 bases between them. Germline lookup yields CDR1 SGHVS and CDR2 FQNEAQ. This CDR3 spans 16 amino acids. The CDR3 loop reads CASSLGTALGQETQYV. CDR3 bases: TGTGCCAGCAGCCTGGGTACCGCCTTAGGCCAAGAGACCCAGTACGTC.

This clonotype turned up a few times. V is TRBV5-1 and J is TRBJ2-7, with a possible D match to TRBD1 (6 bases). This CDR3 is built from 14 residues. The germline V gene has CDR1 SGHRS and CDR2 YFSETQ. The V end was cut by 0 bases, the J end by 5 bases, with 12 bases between. DNA for the CDR3: TGCGCCAGCAGCTTGGGGGACAAAGGGAACGAGCAGTACTTC. This gives the protein CASSLGDKGNEQYF.

The chain links TRBV5-4 to TRBJ2-1, with D possibly matching TRBD1 (6 bases). The V gene's germline CDR1 is SGHNT and CDR2 YYREEE (reference sequence). The CDR3 totals 15 residues. V dropped 4 bases and J dropped 4 bases, with 15 bases sitting between them. The CDR3 is CASSVDQGRYNEQFF. CDR3 DNA sequence: TGTGCCAGCAGCGTGGACCAGGGGCGGTACAATGAGCAGTTCTTC.

This clonotype was counted between two and nine times. The chain couples TRBV12-3 or TRBV12-4 to TRBJ2-2; D is undetermined. V lost 8 bases, J lost 4 bases, and 14 bases lay in between. The CDR3 consists of 14 residues. The CDR3 reads CASSGQFGTGELFF. DNA of the CDR3: TGTGCCAGCTCTGGTCAGTTCGGCACCGGGGAGCTGTTTTTT.

V gene TRBV6-4 combines with J gene TRBJ2-1; TRBD2 matches 10 bases. CDR3 length: 15 residues. CDR1 MRHNA and CDR2 SNTAGT come from the germline V gene. The V gene end was trimmed by 0 bases and the J gene end by 8 bases; junction bases not matched to a gene: 4. CDR3 nucleotide sequence: TGTGCCAGCAGTGACTCCAGCGGGAGGGCAGATGAGCAGTTCTTC. It yields the protein CASSDSSGRADEQFF.

The chain employs TRBV5-1 and TRBJ2-1, with 10 bases fitting TRBD1. V lost 4 bases and J lost 3; bases outside the gene matches: 7. There are 16 residues in the CDR3. Per the germline V gene, CDR1 is SGHRS and CDR2 is YFSETQ. The CDR3 region is CASSNFRDRGYNEQFF. CDR3 DNA: TGCGCCAGCAGCAATTTCCGGGACAGGGGCTACAATGAGCAGTTCTTC.

This chain links TRBV27 with TRBJ2-4, with 9 bases matching TRBD2. TRBJ2-7 matches the DNA end more closely, so the J call is doubtful. This CDR3 region has 14 residues. CDR1 MNHEY and CDR2 SMNVEV come from the germline V gene (reference sequence). CDR3 region: CASRLAGQPYEQYF. Here the CDR3 DNA reads TGTGCCAGCAGACTAGCGGGCCAGCCCTACGAGCAGTACTTC.

This chain links TRBV12-3 or TRBV12-4 with TRBJ1-2, with D unclear. This CDR3 is 14 amino acids long. With 4 bases removed from V and 5 bases from J, the gap between germline ends came to 14 bases. The CDR3 here is CASSSKDGVYGYTF. CDR3 DNA: TGTGCCAGCAGTTCGAAGGACGGGGTATATGGCTACACCTTC.

The V call is TRBV5-1, the J call TRBJ2-1; 10 positions match TRBD2. Per germline, CDR1 SGHRS and CDR2 YFSETQ. V was pared by 4 bases and J by 5 bases, with 3 bases of the junction left unmatched. The CDR3 is made up of 14 amino acids. The DNA of the CDR3 is TGCGCCAGCAGCCCACTAGCGGGGAACAATGAGCAGTTCTTC. Protein product: CASSPLAGNNEQFF. Complete variable domain (other parts from reference TRBV5-1 and TRBJ2-1): KAGVTQTPRYLIKTRGQQVTLSCSPISGHRSVSWYQQTPGQGLQFLFEYFSETQRNKGNFPGRFSGRQFSNSRSEMNVSTLELGDSALYLCASSPLAGNNEQFFGPGTRLTVL.

The chain has TRBV29-1 and TRBJ1-2; D remains ambiguous. CDR1 SQVTM and CDR2 ANQGSEA come from the germline V gene. V was cut by 2 bases and J by 4 bases, with 11 bases left in between. CDR3 length: 13 amino acids. The chain's CDR3 is CSVEWQSSYGYTF. The CDR3 DNA reads TGCAGCGTTGAATGGCAGAGTAGCTATGGCTACACCTTC. The whole variable domain, remainder taken from reference TRBV29-1 and TRBJ1-2, is SAVISQKPSRDICQRGTSLTIQCQVDSQVTMMFWYRQQPGQSLTLIATANQGSEATYESGFVIDKFPISRPNLTFSTLTVSNMSPEDSSIYLCSVEWQSSYGYTFGSGTRLTVV.

The V and J genes are TRBV29-1 and TRBJ2-1; D may be TRBD1 (6 bases). Trimming took off 8 bases at V and 2 bases at J, with 22 bases between the two ends. There are 16 residues in the CDR3. The V gene's germline CDR1 is SQVTM and CDR2 ANQGSEA. CDR3 protein: CSTKSTQGSTYNEQFF. The CDR3, as DNA: TGCAGCACAAAATCTACGCAGGGGTCAACCTACAATGAGCAGTTCTTC.

The chain has TRBV7-9 and TRBJ2-1, with 10 bases lining up with TRBD2. Germline CDR1 and CDR2: SEHNR and FQNEAQ (reference sequence). The CDR3 is 15 residues long. V was clipped by 2 bases and J by 6 bases; unmatched bases: 4. CDR3 loop: CASSLWSSGSNEQFF. The CDR3 DNA is TGTGCCAGCAGCTTATGGTCTAGCGGGAGCAATGAGCAGTTCTTC.

Details on this clonotype: The germline gene is not matched at one end of the junction; a read error may be the cause. The chain employs TRBV12-3 or TRBV12-4 and TRBJ1-5, with 7 bases matching TRBD1. The CDR3 runs 14 residues. This CDR3 is CASSPAQGNQPQHF. As DNA, the CDR3 is TGCGCCAGCAGCCCAGCACAGGGGAATCAGCCCCAGCATTTT.

This clonotype was observed a few times. This chain connects TRBV10-3 to TRBJ2-3; D uncertain. V lost 4 bases to trimming and J lost 0 bases, with 2 bases between them. Germline CDR1 is ENHRY and CDR2 is SYGVKD. The CDR3 runs 12 residues. CDR3 sequence (DNA): TGTGCCATCAGTGCCAGCACAGATACGCAGTATTTT. Protein sequence: CAISASTDTQYF.

The CDR3 spells CASSLRGGGTDTQYF. CDR3 DNA: TGTGCCAGCAGCTTGCGAGGGGGCGGCACAGATACGCAGTATTTT. This chain connects TRBV5-8 to TRBJ2-3; 7 bases align to TRBD1. The CDR3 extends over 15 amino acids. The junction had 3 bases not matched to a gene; V was cut back by 1 base and J by 1 base. CDR1 is SGHTS, CDR2 YDEGEE, per germline.

The chain combines TRBV20-1 with TRBJ2-7, with 8 positions matching TRBD1. The CDR3 sequence is 14 residues long. CDR1 and CDR2 from the germline V gene are DFQATT and SNEGSKA (reference sequence). J gave up 2 bases and V 6 bases, and 9 bases lay outside the gene matches. The CDR3 region has the DNA TGCAGTGCCACGGACAGGGCCGAAACCTACGAGCAGTACTTC. This gives the protein CSATDRAETYEQYF.

The chain recombines TRBV29-1 with TRBJ2-1; TRBD2 aligns across 13 bases. Trimming removed 8 bases from V and 6 bases from J; junction bases left unmatched: 7. The length of the CDR3 is 14 residues. Germline assignment: CDR1 SQVTM and CDR2 ANQGSEA. CDR3 loop: CSSSTSGRFNEQFF. The DNA for the CDR3 is TGCAGCTCCTCGACTAGCGGGAGGTTCAATGAGCAGTTCTTC.

This clonotype occurred a few times. V gene TRBV10-1 combines with J gene TRBJ2-4; TRBD2 matches at 11 bases. The J call may not be correct, given that the DNA end is closer to TRBJ2-7. CDR1 is WNHNN, CDR2 SYGVQD, per germline (reference sequence). The CDR3 is 16 residues long. CDR3 sequence (DNA): TGCGCCAGCAGTGAGTCAGTGGCGCTAGCGGGAGGCGAGCAGTACTTC. As protein: CASSESVALAGGEQYF.

This clonotype was seen more than once but under ten times. The rearrangement links TRBV6-2 or TRBV6-3 to TRBJ2-5; D call uncertain. The closer fit of TRBJ2-7 to the DNA end suggests the J call may be wrong. Germline V gene lookup returns CDR1 MNHEY and CDR2 SVGEGT. The CDR3 consists of 15 residues. The CDR3 region has the DNA TGTGCCAGCAGTTACTCGATAGGTAATGCCTACGAGCAGTACTTC. Residues: CASSYSIGNAYEQYF.

A word on this clonotype: One end of the junction does not line up with germline, which may come from a read error. The chain carries TRBV2 and TRBJ2-5; unclear D gene. The germline CDR1 and CDR2 sequences are SNHLY and FYNNEI. The CDR3 runs 13 residues. The DNA for the CDR3 is TGTGCCAGCAGTGAATTGTCACAAGAGACCCAATACTTC. Its protein is CASSELSQETQYF.

The CDR3 region has the DNA TGTGCCAGCAGCTTAGCAGGGTCTAGGAATTCACCCCTCCACTTT. Translation: CASSLAGSRNSPLHF. This chain links TRBV7-2 with TRBJ1-6; D gene uncertain. V was trimmed by 0 bases and J by 7 bases, leaving 10 bases between them. The CDR3 is 15 residues long. Germline assignment: CDR1 SGHTA and CDR2 FQGNSA.

The chain has TRBV5-6 and TRBJ2-2, with 14 bases aligning to TRBD2. The CDR3 length is 16 residues. V gave up 7 bases and J gave up 4 bases; unmatched junction bases: 6. CDR1 is SGHDT and CDR2 is YYEEEE in the germline V gene. CDR3 in amino acids: CASGLGLAGATGELFF. The CDR3 region has the DNA TGTGCCAGCGGGCTGGGACTAGCGGGAGCCACCGGGGAGCTGTTTTTT.

This clonotype has just a few counts. The V gene is TRBV11-3, the J gene TRBJ2-1; D is undetermined. Deletions cut 7 bases from V and 1 base from J, with 8 bases between. The V gene's germline CDR1 is SGHNT and CDR2 YENEEA. CDR3 length: 13 residues. CDR3 DNA sequence: TGTGCCAGCACGTGGGATTCCTACAATGAGCAGTTCTTC. As protein: CASTWDSYNEQFF.